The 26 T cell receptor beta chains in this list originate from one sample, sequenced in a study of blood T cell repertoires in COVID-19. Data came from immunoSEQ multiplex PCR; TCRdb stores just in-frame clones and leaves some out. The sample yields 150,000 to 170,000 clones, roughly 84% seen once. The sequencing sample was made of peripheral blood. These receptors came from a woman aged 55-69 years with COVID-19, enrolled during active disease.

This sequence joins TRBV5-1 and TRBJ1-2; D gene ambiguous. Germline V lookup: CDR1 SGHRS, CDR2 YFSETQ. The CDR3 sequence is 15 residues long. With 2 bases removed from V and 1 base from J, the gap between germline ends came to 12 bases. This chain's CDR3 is CASSFDGALNYGYTF. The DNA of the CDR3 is TGCGCCAGCAGCTTCGACGGAGCCCTTAACTATGGCTACACCTTC.

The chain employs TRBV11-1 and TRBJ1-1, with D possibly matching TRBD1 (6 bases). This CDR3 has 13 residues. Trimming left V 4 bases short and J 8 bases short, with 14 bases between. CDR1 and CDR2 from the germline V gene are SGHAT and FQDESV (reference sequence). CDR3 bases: TGTGCCAGCAGCTCACGGACACAGGGAGAAGCTTTCTTT. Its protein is CASSSRTQGEAFF.

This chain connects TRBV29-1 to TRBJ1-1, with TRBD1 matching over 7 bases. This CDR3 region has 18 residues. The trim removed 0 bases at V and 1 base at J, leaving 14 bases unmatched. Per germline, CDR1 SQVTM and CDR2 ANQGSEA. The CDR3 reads CSVEDLIPGQWTNTEAFF. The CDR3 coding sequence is TGCAGCGTTGAAGATCTTATTCCGGGACAGTGGACGAACACTGAAGCTTTCTTT.

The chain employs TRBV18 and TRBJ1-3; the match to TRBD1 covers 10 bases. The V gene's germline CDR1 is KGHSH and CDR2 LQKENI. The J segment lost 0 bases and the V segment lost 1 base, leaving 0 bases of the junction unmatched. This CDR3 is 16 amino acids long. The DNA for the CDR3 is TGTGCCAGCTCACCACGGACAGGGGGCTCTGGAAACACCATATATTTT. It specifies CASSPRTGGSGNTIYF.

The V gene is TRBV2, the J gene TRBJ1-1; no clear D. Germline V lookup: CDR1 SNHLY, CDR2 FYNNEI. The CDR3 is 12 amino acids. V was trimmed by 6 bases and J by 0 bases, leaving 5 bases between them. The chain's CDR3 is CASRHLNTEAFF. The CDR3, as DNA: TGTGCCAGCAGGCACTTGAACACTGAAGCTTTCTTT. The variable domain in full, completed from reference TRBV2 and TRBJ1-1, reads EPEVTQTPSHQVTQMGQEVILRCVPISNHLYFYWYRQILGQKVEFLVSFYNNEISEKSEIFDDQFSVERPDGSNFTLKIRSTKLEDSAMYFCASRHLNTEAFFGQGTRLTVV.

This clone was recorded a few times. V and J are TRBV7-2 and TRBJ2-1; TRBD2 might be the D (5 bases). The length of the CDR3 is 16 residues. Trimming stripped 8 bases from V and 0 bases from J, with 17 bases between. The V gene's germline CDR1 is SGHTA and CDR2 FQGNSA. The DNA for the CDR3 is TGTGCCAGCTCCCCTCTGGGGAGATCCTCCTACAATGAGCAGTTCTTC. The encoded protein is CASSPLGRSSYNEQFF.

The CDR3 bases are TGTGCCAGCAGTCGGGCCGGGACTGCAAGAATGCCCCTCCACTTT. Translating gives CASSRAGTARMPLHF. J is TRBJ1-6 and V is TRBV6-5, with TRBD1 as a possible D gene (5 bases). This CDR3 spans 15 amino acids. Trimming shortened V by 5 bases and J by 13 bases, and 21 bases separated the two germline ends. CDR1 and CDR2 from the germline V gene are MNHEY and SVGAGI.

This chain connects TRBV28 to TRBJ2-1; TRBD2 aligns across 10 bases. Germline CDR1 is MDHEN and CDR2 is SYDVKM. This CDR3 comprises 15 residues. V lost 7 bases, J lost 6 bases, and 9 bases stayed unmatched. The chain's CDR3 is CASTFLAGAGNEQFF. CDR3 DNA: TGTGCCAGCACCTTCCTAGCGGGAGCGGGCAATGAGCAGTTCTTC.

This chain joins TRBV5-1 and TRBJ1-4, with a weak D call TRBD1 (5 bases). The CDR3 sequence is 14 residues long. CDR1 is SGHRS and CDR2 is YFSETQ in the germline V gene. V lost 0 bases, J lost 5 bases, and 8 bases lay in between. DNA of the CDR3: TGCGCCAGCAGCTTGGGACAGCAGAATGAAAAACTGTTTTTT. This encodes CASSLGQQNEKLFF.

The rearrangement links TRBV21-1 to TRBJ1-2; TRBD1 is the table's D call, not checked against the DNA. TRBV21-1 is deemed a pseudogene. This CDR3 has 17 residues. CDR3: CASSSRAWETGVGGYTF. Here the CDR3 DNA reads TGTGCCAGCAGCAGCCGGGCTTGGGAGACAGGGGTGGGAGGCTACACCTTC.

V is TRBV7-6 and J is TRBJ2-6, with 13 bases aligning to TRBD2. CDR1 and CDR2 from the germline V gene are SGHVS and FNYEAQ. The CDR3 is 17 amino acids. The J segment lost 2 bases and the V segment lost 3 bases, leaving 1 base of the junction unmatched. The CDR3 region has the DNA TGTGCCAGCAGCTTTGGACTAGCGGGGGCTGGGGCCAACGTCCTGACTTTC. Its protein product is CASSFGLAGAGANVLTF.

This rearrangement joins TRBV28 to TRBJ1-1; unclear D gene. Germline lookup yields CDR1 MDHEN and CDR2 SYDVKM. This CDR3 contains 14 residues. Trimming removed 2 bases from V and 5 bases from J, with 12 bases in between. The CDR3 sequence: CASSLGPGSTEAFF. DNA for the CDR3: TGTGCCAGCAGTTTAGGTCCGGGGAGTACTGAAGCTTTCTTT.

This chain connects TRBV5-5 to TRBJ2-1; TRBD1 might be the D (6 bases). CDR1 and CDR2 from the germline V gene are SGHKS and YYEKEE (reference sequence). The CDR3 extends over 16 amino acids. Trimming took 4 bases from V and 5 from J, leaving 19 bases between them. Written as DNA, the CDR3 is TGTGCCAGCAGCGATCGGGGTCCACGACAGGACAATGAGCAGTTCTTC. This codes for CASSDRGPRQDNEQFF.

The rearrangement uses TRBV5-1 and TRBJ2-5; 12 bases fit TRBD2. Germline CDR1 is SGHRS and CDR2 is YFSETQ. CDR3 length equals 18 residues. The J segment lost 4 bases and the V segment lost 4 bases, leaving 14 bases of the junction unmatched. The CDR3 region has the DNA TGCGCCAGCAGCCCCCAGCCCACTAGCGGGGGGCTCTCAGAGACCCAGTACTTC. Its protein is CASSPQPTSGGLSETQYF.

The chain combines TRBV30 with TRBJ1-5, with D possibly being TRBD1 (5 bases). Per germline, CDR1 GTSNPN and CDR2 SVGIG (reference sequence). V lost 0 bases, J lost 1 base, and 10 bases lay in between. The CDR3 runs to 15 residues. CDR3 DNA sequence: TGTGCCTGGAGTGTGTGGGGGGGAAGCAATCAGCCCCAGCATTTT. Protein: CAWSVWGGSNQPQHF.

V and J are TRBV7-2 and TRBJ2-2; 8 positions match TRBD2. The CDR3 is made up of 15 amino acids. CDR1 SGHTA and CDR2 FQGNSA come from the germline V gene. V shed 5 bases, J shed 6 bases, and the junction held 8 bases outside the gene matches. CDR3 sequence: CASSAGLEVAGELFF. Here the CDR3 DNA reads TGTGCCAGCAGCGCGGGACTAGAGGTAGCCGGGGAGCTGTTTTTT.

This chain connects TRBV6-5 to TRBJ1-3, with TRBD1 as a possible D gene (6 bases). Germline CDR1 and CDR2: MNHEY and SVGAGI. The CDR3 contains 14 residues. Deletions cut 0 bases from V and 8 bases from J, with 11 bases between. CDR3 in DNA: TGTGCCAGCAGTTACTCTGGGGGCGCGGACACCATATATTTT. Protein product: CASSYSGGADTIYF.

CDR3 sequence reads: CASSQSGTRTFF. DNA of the CDR3: TGTGCCAGCAGCCAATCCGGGACACGGACGTTCTTC. The J gene is TRBJ2-1, the V gene TRBV14, with TRBD1 as a possible D gene (6 bases). Between the trimmed V and J ends, which lost 2 bases and 15 bases, there was a span of 14 bases. Germline V gives CDR1 SGHDN, CDR2 FVKESK. The CDR3 has 12 amino acids.

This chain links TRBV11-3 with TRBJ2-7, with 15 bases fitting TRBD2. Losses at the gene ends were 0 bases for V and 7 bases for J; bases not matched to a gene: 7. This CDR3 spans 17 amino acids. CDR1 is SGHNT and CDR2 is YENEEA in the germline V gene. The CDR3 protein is CASSLDLPGLAGGEQYF. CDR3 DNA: TGTGCCAGCAGCTTAGACCTACCGGGACTAGCGGGAGGTGAGCAGTACTTC.

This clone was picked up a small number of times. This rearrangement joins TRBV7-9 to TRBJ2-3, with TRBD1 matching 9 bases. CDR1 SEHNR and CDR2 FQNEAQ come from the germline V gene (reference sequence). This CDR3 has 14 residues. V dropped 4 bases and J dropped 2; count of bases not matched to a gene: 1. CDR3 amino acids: CASSWDRDTDTQYF. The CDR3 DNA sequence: TGTGCCAGCAGCTGGGACAGGGACACAGATACGCAGTATTTT. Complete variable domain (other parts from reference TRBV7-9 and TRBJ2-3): DTGVSQNPRHKITKRGQNVTFRCDPISEHNRLYWYRQTLGQGPEFLTYFQNEAQLEKSRLLSDRFSAERPKGSFSTLEIQRTEQGDSAMYLCASSWDRDTDTQYFGPGTRLTVL.

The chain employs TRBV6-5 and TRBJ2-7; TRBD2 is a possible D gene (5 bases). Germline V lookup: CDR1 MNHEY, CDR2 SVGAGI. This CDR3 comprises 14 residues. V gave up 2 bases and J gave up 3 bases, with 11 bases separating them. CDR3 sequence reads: CASSYGGSIYEQYF. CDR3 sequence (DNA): TGTGCCAGCAGTTACGGAGGCAGCATCTACGAGCAGTACTTC.

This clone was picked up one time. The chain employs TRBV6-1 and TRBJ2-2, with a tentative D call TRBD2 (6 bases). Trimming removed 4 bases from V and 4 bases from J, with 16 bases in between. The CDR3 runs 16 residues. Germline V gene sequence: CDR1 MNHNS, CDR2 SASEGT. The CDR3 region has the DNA TGTGCCAGCAGTGTACGGACGGGAGCGGTCACCGGGGAGCTGTTTTTT. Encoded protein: CASSVRTGAVTGELFF.

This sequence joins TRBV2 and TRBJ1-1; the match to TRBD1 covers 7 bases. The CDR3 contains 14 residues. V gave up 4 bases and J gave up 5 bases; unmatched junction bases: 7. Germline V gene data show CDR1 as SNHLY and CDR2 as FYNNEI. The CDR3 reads CASSARQGRTEAFF. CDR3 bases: TGTGCCAGCAGTGCGAGACAGGGAAGGACTGAAGCTTTCTTT. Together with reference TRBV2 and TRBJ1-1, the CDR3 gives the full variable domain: EPEVTQTPSHQVTQMGQEVILRCVPISNHLYFYWYRQILGQKVEFLVSFYNNEISEKSEIFDDQFSVERPDGSNFTLKIRSTKLEDSAMYFCASSARQGRTEAFFGQGTRLTVV.

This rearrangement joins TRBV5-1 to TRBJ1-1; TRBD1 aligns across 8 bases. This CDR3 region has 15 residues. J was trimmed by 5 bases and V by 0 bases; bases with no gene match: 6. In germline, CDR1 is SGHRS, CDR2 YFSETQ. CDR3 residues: CASSLDGQGMTEAFF. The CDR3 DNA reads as TGCGCCAGCAGCTTGGACGGACAGGGTATGACTGAAGCTTTCTTT.

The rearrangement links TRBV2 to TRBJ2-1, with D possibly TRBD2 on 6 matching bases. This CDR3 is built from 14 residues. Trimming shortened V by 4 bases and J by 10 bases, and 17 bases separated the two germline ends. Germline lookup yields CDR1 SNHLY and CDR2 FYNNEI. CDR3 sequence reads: CASSVASDRAEQFF. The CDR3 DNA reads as TGTGCCAGCAGTGTGGCTAGCGACCGCGCGGAGCAGTTCTTC.

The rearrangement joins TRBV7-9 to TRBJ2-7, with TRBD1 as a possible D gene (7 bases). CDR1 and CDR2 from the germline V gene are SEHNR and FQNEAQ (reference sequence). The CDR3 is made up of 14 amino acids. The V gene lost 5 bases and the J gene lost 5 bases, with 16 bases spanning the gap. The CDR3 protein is CASSGRGVTDEQYF. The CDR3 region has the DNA TGTGCCAGCAGCGGCAGGGGGGTTACGGACGAGCAGTACTTC.